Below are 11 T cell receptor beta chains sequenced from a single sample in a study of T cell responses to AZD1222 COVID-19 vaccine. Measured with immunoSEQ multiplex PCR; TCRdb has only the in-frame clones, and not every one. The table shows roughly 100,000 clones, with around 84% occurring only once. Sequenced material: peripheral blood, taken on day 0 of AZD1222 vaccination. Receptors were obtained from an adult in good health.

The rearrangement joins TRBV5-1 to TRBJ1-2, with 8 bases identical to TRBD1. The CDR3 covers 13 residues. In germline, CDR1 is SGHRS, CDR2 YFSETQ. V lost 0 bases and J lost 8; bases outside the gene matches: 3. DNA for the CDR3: TGCGCCAGCAGCTTGGGACAGGGGCAAGGCTACACCTTC. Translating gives CASSLGQGQGYTF. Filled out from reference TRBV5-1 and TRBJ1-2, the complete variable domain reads KAGVTQTPRYLIKTRGQQVTLSCSPISGHRSVSWYQQTPGQGLQFLFEYFSETQRNKGNFPGRFSGRQFSNSRSEMNVSTLELGDSALYLCASSLGQGQGYTFGSGTRLTVV.

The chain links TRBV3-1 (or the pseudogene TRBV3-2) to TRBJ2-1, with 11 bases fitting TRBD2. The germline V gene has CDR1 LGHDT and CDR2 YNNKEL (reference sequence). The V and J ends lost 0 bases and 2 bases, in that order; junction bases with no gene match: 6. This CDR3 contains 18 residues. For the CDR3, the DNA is TGTGCCAGCAGCCAAGACTGGGGGGGACTAGCGGCCTACAATGAGCAGTTCTTC. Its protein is CASSQDWGGLAAYNEQFF.

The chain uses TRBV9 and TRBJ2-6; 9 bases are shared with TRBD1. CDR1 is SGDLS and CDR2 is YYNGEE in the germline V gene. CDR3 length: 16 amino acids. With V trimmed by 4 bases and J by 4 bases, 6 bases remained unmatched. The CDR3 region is CASSPGTGRGANVLTF. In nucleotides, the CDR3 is TGTGCCAGCAGCCCCGGGACAGGGAGAGGGGCCAACGTCCTGACTTTC.

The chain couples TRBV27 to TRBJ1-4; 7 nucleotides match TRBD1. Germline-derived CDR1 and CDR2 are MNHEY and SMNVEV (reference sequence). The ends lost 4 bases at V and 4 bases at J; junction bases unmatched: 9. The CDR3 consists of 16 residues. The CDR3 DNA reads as TGTGCCAGCAGTTCCGGACAGGCTCGGGGTAATGAAAAACTGTTTTTT. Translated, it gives CASSSGQARGNEKLFF.

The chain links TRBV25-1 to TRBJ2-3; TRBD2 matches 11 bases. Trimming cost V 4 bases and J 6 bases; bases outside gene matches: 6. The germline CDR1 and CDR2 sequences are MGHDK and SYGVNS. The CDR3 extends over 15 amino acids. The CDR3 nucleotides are TGTGCCAGCAGTGTTGTACTAGCGGGAGCGGATACGCAGTATTTT. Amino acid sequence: CASSVVLAGADTQYF.

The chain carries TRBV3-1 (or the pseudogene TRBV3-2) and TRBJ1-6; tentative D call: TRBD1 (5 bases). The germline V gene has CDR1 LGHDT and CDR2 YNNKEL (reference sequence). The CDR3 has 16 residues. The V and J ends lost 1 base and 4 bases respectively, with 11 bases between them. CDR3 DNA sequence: TGTGCCAGCAGCCAAGTAGGAGGGGAGTATAATTCACCCCTCCACTTT. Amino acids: CASSQVGGEYNSPLHF.

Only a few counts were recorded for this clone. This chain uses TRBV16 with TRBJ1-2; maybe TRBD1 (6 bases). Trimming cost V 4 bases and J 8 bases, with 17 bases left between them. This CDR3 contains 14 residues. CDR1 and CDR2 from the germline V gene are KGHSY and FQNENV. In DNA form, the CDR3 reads TGTGCCAGCAGCCGCTTTGCAGGGGATCGGGGCTACACCTTC. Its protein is CASSRFAGDRGYTF.

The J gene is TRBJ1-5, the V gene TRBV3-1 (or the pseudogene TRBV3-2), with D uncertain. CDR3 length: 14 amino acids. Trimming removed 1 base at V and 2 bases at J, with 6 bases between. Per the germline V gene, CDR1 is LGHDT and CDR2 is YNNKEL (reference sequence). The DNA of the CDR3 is TGTGCCAGCAGCCAAGGCCGTGGCAATCAGCCCCAGCATTTT. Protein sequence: CASSQGRGNQPQHF.

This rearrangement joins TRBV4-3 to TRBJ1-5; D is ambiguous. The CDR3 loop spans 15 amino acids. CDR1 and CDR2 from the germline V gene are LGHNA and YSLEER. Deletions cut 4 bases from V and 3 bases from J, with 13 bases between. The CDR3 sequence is CASSRLVGVNQPQHF. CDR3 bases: TGCGCCAGCAGCCGTTTAGTCGGAGTCAATCAGCCCCAGCATTTT.

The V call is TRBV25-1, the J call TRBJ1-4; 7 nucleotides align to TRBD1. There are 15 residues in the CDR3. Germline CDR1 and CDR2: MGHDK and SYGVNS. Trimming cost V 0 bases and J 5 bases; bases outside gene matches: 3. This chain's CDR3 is CASSEYLGQNEKLFF. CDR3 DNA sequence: TGTGCCAGCAGTGAATATTTGGGACAGAATGAAAAACTGTTTTTT.

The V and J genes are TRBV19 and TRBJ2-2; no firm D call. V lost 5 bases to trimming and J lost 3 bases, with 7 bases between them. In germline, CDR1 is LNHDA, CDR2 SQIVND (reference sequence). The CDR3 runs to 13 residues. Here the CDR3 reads CASSVQDTGELFF. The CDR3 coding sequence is TGTGCCAGTAGTGTCCAGGACACCGGGGAGCTGTTTTTT.